These 20 T cell receptor delta chains originate from one sample sequenced in a study of γδ T cells in repeated Plasmodium falciparum infection. TCRdb fed the multiplex PCR reads to CATT. The data hold roughly 90,000 delta-chain clones, with 0.8% to 1% observed a single time. Gammadelta T cells were flow-sorted from PBMC into Vgamma9/Vdelta2+ and Vdelta2-negative populations for bulk analysis. The specimen sequenced was gamma-delta T cells from blood. These receptors all come from a pool of human donors (malaria-infected and uninfected, not separated).

A word on this clone: With only one base between it and a far larger clone, this is likely a read error. The same CDR3 can be traced to other DNA sequences in this sample. Called V gene: TRDV1; the J gene was not called; TRDD3 is the table's D call, not checked against the DNA. The CDR3 has 14 amino acids. CDR1 TSWWSYY and CDR2 QGS come from the germline V gene. The CDR3 sequence: CALGELPIPGKLIF. The CDR3 DNA reads TGTGCTCTTGGGGAACTTCCGATACCGGGTAAGCTCATCTTT.

For this clone: The TCRdb protein, from a much larger clone, departs from this DNA's translation at residue 5, likely by read error; the protein shown derives from the DNA. The chain employs TRDV1 and TRDJ1; the match to TRDD3 covers 8 bases. After removal of 3 bases from V and 0 bases from J, the junction contained 15 bases not matched to a gene. CDR1 is TSWWSYY and CDR2 is QGS in the germline V gene. There are 19 residues in the CDR3. Here the CDR3 reads CALGETRLQLLGDTDKLIF. The CDR3 coding sequence is TGTGCTCTTGGGGAGACCAGGCTCCAGTTACTGGGGGACACCGATAAACTCATCTTT.

This clone was counted only a few times. The protein that TCRdb holds for this DNA derives from a much larger clone and differs from the translated DNA at residue 15, which likely indicates a read error; the protein shown here is translated from the DNA. The rearrangement uses TRDV2 and TRDJ1, with 10 nucleotides matching TRDD3. The J gene is not listed in TCRdb, so it was assigned here from a DNA match to germline. The CDR3 runs to 19 residues. CDR1 and CDR2 (germline): GEAIGNYY, EKD. CDR3 nucleotides: TGTGCCTGTGACACCGTCATGGGGACTGGGGGATTCGCCACCGCTAAACTCATCTTT. This codes for CACDTVMGTGGFATAKLIF.

This clone has more than one count but fewer than ten. A read error likely explains this, since a far larger clone differs by one base. This sample also contains other DNA sequences that code for the same CDR3. This chain connects TRDV1 to TRDJ1, with 10 bases that match TRDD3. TCRdb is silent on the J gene; assignment here came from matching the DNA to germline. Germline-derived CDR1 and CDR2 are TSWWSYY and QGS. The CDR3 is made up of 19 amino acids. CDR3 nucleotides: TGTGCCCTTGGGGAACTTTTTAGGGGGGATACGCTTAACACCGATAAACTCATCTTT. Protein product: CALGELFRGDTLNTDKLIF.

Remarks on this clone: The likely explanation is a read error, given a far larger clone one base away. The same CDR3 arises from other DNA sequences in this sample as well. V gene TRDV1 combines with J gene TRDJ1, with D tentatively TRDD3 (6 bases). As TCRdb names no J gene, one was assigned here on the basis of a DNA match to germline. The CDR3 consists of 19 residues. Germline CDR1 TSWWSYY, CDR2 QGS. This CDR3 is CALGAGGIPWILRTDKLIF. CDR3 DNA sequence: TGTGCTCTTGGAGCCGGAGGAATCCCGTGGATACTCCGAACCGACAAACTCATCTTT.

The V call is TRDV1, the J call TRDJ1; TRDD3 aligns across 8 bases. TCRdb gives no J gene; it was assigned here by matching the DNA to germline. CDR1 TSWWSYY and CDR2 QGS come from the germline V gene. V dropped 5 bases and J dropped 10; count of bases not matched to a gene: 24. The CDR3 is 18 residues long. Here the CDR3 reads CALGKPSHRTGGILRLIF. The CDR3 bases are TGTGCTCTTGGGAAGCCTTCCCATCGTACTGGGGGGATTCTGAGACTCATCTTT.

This clone was seen a few times. This likely reflects a read error, since a far larger clone is one base away. This CDR3 is also generated by other DNA sequences in the sample. The J gene is TRDJ1, the V gene TRDV2; 8 bases line up with TRDD3. Assignment of the J gene here rests on matching the DNA to germline, because TCRdb gives none. The V gene's germline CDR1 is GEAIGNYY and CDR2 EKD. The CDR3 spans 19 residues. The CDR3 here is CACDSDSSGGPVYTDKLIF. The CDR3 DNA reads as TGTGCCTGTGACTCTGACTCTTCTGGGGGACCGGTGTACACCGACAAACTCATCTTT.

About this clone itself: The protein held in TCRdb is that of a much larger clone and does not match this DNA's translation at residue 10, likely because of a read error; the protein shown is translated from the DNA. This chain uses TRDV2 with TRDJ1, with unresolved D. TCRdb does not report a J gene; here it was assigned by matching the DNA to germline references. V was pared by 0 bases and J by 4 bases, with 23 bases between. The CDR3 is 18 residues long. Germline CDR1 is GEAIGNYY and CDR2 is EKD. The CDR3 region has the DNA TGTGCCTGTGACACCGTCGGACTGCGGAACCGTAATTTCGATAAACTCATCTTT. Translating it yields CACDTVGLRNRNFDKLIF.

Comment on this clone: TCRdb lists the protein of a much larger clone for this DNA, which differs at residue 18, so this is likely a read error; the protein given here is translated from the DNA itself. The V gene call is TRDV1, and the J gene call is absent; no check of the table's D call, TRDD3, against the DNA was made. Per the germline V gene, CDR1 is TSWWSYY and CDR2 is QGS. The CDR3 sequence is 19 residues long. CDR3: CALGENLLTVPVGDKGLTF. DNA for the CDR3: TGTGCTCTTGGGGAAAACCTCCTGACCGTACCTGTGGGGGATAAGGGACTCACCTTT.

This clone was detected ten times or more. TCRdb's protein for this DNA is that of a much larger clone and differs from the translation at residue 9, likely a read error; the protein shown is the DNA translation. The chain joins TRDV1 to TRDJ1; perhaps TRDD2 as D (6 bases). The CDR3 is 18 amino acids. The germline gives CDR1 TSWWSYY, CDR2 QGS. The V end was cut by 9 bases, the J end by 0 bases, with 26 bases between. In nucleotides, the CDR3 is TGTGCTCTCCTACCGTCCTACGGGGAATACGGGTACACCGATAAACTCATCTTT. Residues: CALLPSYGEYGYTDKLIF.

This clone has only a few counts. The TCRdb protein, from a much larger clone, departs from this DNA's translation at residue 15, likely by read error; the protein shown derives from the DNA. Here the V gene is TRDV1, but the J gene went uncalled; TRDD3, the table's D call, was not compared with the DNA. The CDR3 sequence is 17 residues long. CDR1 TSWWSYY and CDR2 QGS come from the germline V gene. The CDR3 nucleotides read TGTGCTCTTGGGGCTCTCCCCTGGGGGTCGTACACCGATAAACCCATCTTT. Its protein is CALGALPWGSYTDKPIF.

This clone was observed a handful of times. The protein given by TCRdb reflects a much larger clone and differs at residue 15 from this DNA's translation, likely from a read error; the protein shown is the DNA's translation. This chain links TRDV1 with TRDJ1; no definite D call. CDR1 and CDR2 from the germline V gene are TSWWSYY and QGS. This CDR3 has 17 amino acids. The CDR3 DNA sequence: TGTGCTCTTGGGGAACTTCCATCATATATCTTCACCGATAAACCCATCTTT. It encodes CALGELPSYIFTDKPIF.

Comment on this clone: A read error likely explains why the TCRdb protein, taken from a much larger clone, differs from this DNA's translation at residue 3; the protein shown is translated from the DNA. The chain has TRDV2 and TRDJ1, with D unclear. From germline, CDR1 is GEAIGNYY and CDR2 EKD. The CDR3 has 14 residues. CDR3 DNA sequence: TGTGCCAGTGACACCGTAATGTACACCGATAAACTCATCTTT. It yields the protein CASDTVMYTDKLIF.

The table lists this clone with a few counts. The TCRdb protein, from a much larger clone, departs from this DNA's translation at residue 9, likely by read error; the protein shown derives from the DNA. CDR3 residues: CALGASLPAAITAQSYTDKLIF. The CDR3 DNA follows: TGTGCTCTTGGGGCCAGCCTTCCTGCGGCAATCACGGCCCAGTCGTACACCGATAAACTCATCTTT. J is TRDJ1 and V is TRDV1; 7 positions agree with TRDD2. The CDR3 is 22 amino acids. V shed 4 bases and J 0 bases; nucleotides not matched to a gene: 26. CDR1 and CDR2 (germline): TSWWSYY, QGS.

The rearrangement uses TRDV1 and TRDJ1, with unresolved D. TCRdb records no J gene; here it was assigned by comparing the DNA to germline. The CDR3 has 15 amino acids. V was clipped by 4 bases and J by 0 bases, with 12 bases between them. Germline values: CDR1 TSWWSYY, CDR2 QGS. The DNA for the CDR3 is TGTGCTCTTGGGGGTTACGTCGAAAACACCGATAAACTCATCTTT. Amino acids: CALGGYVENTDKLIF.

This clone is labeled as medium-sized. The chain carries TRDV1 and TRDJ1; D is unresolved. From germline, CDR1 is TSWWSYY and CDR2 QGS. With 5 bases removed from V and 0 bases from J, the gap between germline ends came to 10 bases. The length of the CDR3 is 14 residues. The CDR3 protein is CALGKGSYTDKLIF. For the CDR3, the DNA is TGTGCTCTTGGGAAGGGCTCGTACACCGATAAACTCATCTTT.

This clone was observed a few times. A far larger clone is one nucleotide away, so this likely arose from a read error. Other nucleotide sequences from this sample produce the same CDR3. The chain uses TRDV2 and TRDJ1, with TRDD3 matching over 9 bases. The J gene is not listed in TCRdb, so it was assigned here from a DNA match to germline. The V gene end was trimmed by 2 bases and the J gene end by 7 bases; junction bases not matched to a gene: 25. Germline V gives CDR1 GEAIGNYY, CDR2 EKD. CDR3 length equals 20 residues. CDR3 sequence reads: CACDSVRNWGDTVARSKLIF. The CDR3 DNA sequence: TGTGCCTGTGACAGCGTTCGGAACTGGGGGGATACAGTTGCGCGTTCTAAACTCATCTTT.

There are a few counts of this clone. The protein TCRdb lists belongs to a much larger clone and differs from this DNA's translation at residue 16, which points to a read error; the protein shown is made from the DNA. CDR3 DNA sequence: TGTGCTCTTGGGCAAAGCTTACTACTCAGGAGCCACCTATACTGGGAAACCGATAAACTCATCTTT. Amino acids: CALGQSLLLRSHLYWETDKLIF. The V and J genes are TRDV1 and TRDJ1, with D tentatively TRDD3 (6 bases). V was clipped by 5 bases and J by 2 bases, with 36 bases between them. This CDR3 comprises 22 residues. Germline CDR1 reads TSWWSYY; CDR2 reads QGS.

This clone showed up just a few times. The TCRdb protein comes from a much larger clone and disagrees with this DNA's translation at residue 5, likely due to a read error; the protein given here is derived from the DNA. J is TRDJ1 and V is TRDV1; D perhaps matches TRDD2 (6 bases). Trimming took off 4 bases at V and 4 bases at J, with 10 bases between the two ends. From germline, CDR1 is TSWWSYY and CDR2 QGS. This CDR3 is 13 amino acids long. This CDR3 is CALGGPTHDKLIF. CDR3 nucleotides: TGTGCTCTTGGGGGTCCTACCCACGATAAACTCATCTTT.

As for this clone: This CDR3 is also generated by other DNA sequences in the sample. The CDR3 loop reads CALGELTGSGYGADKLIF. As DNA, the CDR3 is TGTGCTCTTGGGGAACTAACGGGTTCGGGATACGGGGCCGATAAACTCATCTTT. J is TRDJ1 and V is TRDV1; 8 bases match TRDD3. In germline, CDR1 is TSWWSYY, CDR2 QGS. V gave up 0 bases and J gave up 3 bases; unmatched junction bases: 12. The CDR3 consists of 18 residues.